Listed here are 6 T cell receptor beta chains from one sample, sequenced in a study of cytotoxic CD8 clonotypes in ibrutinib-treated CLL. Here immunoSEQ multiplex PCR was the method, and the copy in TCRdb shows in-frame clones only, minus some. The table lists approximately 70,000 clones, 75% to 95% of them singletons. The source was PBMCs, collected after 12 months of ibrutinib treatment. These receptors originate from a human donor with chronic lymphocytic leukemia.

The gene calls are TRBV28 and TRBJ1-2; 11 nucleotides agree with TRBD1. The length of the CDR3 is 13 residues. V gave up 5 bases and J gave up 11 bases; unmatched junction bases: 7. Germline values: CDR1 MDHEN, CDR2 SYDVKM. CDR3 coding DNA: TGTGCCAGCAGTCTAGGACAGGGGGCCAGGTACACCTTC. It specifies CASSLGQGARYTF.

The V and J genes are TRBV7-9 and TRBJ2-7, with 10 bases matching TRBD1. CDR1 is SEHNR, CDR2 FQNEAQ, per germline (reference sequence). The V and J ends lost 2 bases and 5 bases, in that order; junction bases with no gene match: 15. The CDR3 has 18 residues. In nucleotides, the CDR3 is TGTGCCAGCAGCTTAAGCCTACTTGGGGGACAGGGGATCCACGAGCAGTACTTC. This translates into CASSLSLLGGQGIHEQYF.

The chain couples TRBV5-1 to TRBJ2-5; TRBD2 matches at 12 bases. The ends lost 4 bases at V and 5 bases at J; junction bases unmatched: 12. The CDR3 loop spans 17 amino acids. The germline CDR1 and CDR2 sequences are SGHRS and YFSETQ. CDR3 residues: CASSKATSGSGWETQYF. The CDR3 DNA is TGCGCCAGCAGCAAGGCGACTAGCGGGAGTGGGTGGGAGACCCAGTACTTC.

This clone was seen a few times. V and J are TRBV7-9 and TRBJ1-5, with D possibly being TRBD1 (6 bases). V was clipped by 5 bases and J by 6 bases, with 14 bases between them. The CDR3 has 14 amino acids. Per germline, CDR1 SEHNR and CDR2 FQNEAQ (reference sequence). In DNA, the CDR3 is TGTGCCAGCAGCCAAGGGGGAAAGGTTCAGCCCCAGCATTTT. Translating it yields CASSQGGKVQPQHF. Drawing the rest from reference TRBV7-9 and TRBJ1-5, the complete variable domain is DTGVSQNPRHKITKRGQNVTFRCDPISEHNRLYWYRQTLGQGPEFLTYFQNEAQLEKSRLLSDRFSAERPKGSFSTLEIQRTEQGDSAMYLCASSQGGKVQPQHFGDGTRLSIL.

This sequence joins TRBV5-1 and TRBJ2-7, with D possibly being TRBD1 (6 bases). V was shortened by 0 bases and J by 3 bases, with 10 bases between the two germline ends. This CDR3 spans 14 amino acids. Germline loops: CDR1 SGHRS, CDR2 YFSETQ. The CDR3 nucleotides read TGCGCCAGCAGCTTGGAACAGGGATTCTACGAGCAGTACTTC. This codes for CASSLEQGFYEQYF.

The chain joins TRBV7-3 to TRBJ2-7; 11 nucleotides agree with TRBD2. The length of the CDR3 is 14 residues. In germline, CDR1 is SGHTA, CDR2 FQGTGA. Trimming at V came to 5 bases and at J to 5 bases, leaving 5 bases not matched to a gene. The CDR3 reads CASSLTSGRDEQYF. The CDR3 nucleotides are TGTGCCAGCAGCCTCACTAGCGGGAGAGACGAGCAGTACTTC. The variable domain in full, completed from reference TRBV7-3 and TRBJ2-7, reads GAGVSQTPSNKVTEKGKYVELRCDPISGHTALYWYRQSLGQGPEFLIYFQGTGAADDSGLPNDRFFAVRPEGSVSTLKIQRTERGDSAVYLCASSLTSGRDEQYFGPGTRLTVT.